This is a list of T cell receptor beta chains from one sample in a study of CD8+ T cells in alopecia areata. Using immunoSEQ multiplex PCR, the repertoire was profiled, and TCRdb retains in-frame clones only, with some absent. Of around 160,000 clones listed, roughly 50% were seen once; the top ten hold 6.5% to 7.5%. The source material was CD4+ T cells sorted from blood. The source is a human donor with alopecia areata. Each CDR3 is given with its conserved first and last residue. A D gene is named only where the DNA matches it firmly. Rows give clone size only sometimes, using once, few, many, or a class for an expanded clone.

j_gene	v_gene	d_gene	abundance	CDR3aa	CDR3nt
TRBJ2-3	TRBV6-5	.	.	CASSYSVSTDTQYF	TGTGCCAGCAGTTACTCTGTTAGCACAGATACGCAGTATTTT
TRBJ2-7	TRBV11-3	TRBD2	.	CASSLAASSGIEQYF	TGTGCCAGCAGCTTAGCAGCTAGTAGCGGGATCGAGCAGTACTTC
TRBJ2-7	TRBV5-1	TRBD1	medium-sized	CASSRDSQNEQYF	TGCGCCAGCAGCCGGGACAGCCAAAACGAGCAGTACTTC
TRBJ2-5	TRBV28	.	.	CASSFSVVRKETQYF	TGTGCCAGCAGTTTTAGCGTCGTCCGGAAAGAGACCCAGTACTTC
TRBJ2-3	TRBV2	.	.	CASSRSTDTQYF	TGTGCCAGCAGTCGCAGCACAGATACGCAGTATTTT
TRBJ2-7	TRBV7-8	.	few	CASSLRVSSATYEQYF	TGTGCCAGCAGCTTACGGGTCTCTAGCGCCACCTACGAGCAGTACTTC
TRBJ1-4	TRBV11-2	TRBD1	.	CASSQDRGRATNEKLFF	TGTGCCAGCAGCCAAGACAGGGGGAGAGCAACTAATGAAAAACTGTTTTTT
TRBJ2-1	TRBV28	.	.	CATNMVTYNEQFF	TGTGCCACCAATATGGTAACTTACAATGAGCAGTTCTTC
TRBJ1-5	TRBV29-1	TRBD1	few	CSVGQGAYQPQHF	TGCAGCGTGGGACAGGGGGCCTATCAGCCCCAGCATTTT
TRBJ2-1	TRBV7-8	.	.	CASSLLRSGEQFF	TGTGCCAGCAGCTTACTCCGGTCGGGTGAGCAGTTCTTC
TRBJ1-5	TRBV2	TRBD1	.	CASSDNRGPGPQHF	TGTGCCAGCAGTGATAACAGGGGACCAGGGCCCCAGCATTTT
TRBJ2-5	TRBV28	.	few	CASSPGGVQETQYF	TGTGCCAGCAGTCCGGGCGGGGTTCAAGAGACCCAGTACTTC
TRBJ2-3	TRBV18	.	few	CASSPLGTDTQYF	TGTGCCAGCTCACCTCTAGGCACAGATACGCAGTATTTT
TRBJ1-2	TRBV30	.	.	CAWRSRRGNYGYTF	TGTGCCTGGAGGTCCCGGCGGGGTAACTATGGCTACACCTTC
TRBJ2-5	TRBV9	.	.	CASSVALASLQETQYF	TGTGCCAGCAGCGTCGCATTGGCCAGCCTCCAAGAGACCCAGTACTTC
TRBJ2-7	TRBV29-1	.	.	CSVVDPPSSYEQYF	TGCAGCGTTGTTGACCCTCCGTCCTCCTACGAGCAGTACTTC
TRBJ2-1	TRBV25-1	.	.	CASSDDFGVGAQFF	TGTGCCAGCAGTGACGATTTCGGGGTGGGAGCTCAGTTCTTC
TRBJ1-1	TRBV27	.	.	CASSLRHYSGKTEAFF	TGTGCCAGCAGTTTACGCCACTATAGTGGGAAAACTGAAGCTTTCTTT